Here is one T cell receptor (beta chain) with its context. Clones were read by immunoSEQ multiplex PCR, and TCRdb kept only the in-frame ones, dropping some. The repertoire holds about 80,000 clones, with 95% to 98% as singletons. The data were obtained in a study of technical replicates of blood from several donors. The specimen sequenced was T cells isolated from PBMCs. The clonotype was recovered from a human donor in good health.

CDR3 in DNA: TGTGCCAGCAGGGGGACAGGCCCCACTGAAGCTTTCTTT. As protein: CASRGTGPTEAFF. The gene calls are TRBV6-1 and TRBJ1-1, with 8 bases aligning to TRBD1. Germline V gene data show CDR1 as MNHNS and CDR2 as SASEGT. CDR3 length: 13 residues. J gave up 4 bases and V 6 bases, and 4 bases lay outside the gene matches.